A selection of T cell receptor beta chains follows, all from one sample in a study of identical twins. TCRdb processed the 5' RACE reads anew with MiXCR; each CDR3 protein has one entry. The repertoire consists of roughly 1,500,000 distinct CDR3 sequences, with under 35% occurring once and the leading ten covering about 0.3%. Sequencing was done on a sample of cord blood. These receptors all stem from a newborn girl in good health. CDR3s include the opening cysteine and the closing phenylalanine or tryptophan. A D gene is named only where the DNA matches it firmly. Not every row has a clone size; where given, it reads once, few, many or a size class.

>few|-|TRBV7-6|TRBJ1-2
CASTLWGVRNYGYTF
TGTGCCAGCACCCTCTGGGGGGTCCGGAACTATGGCTACACCTTC
>-|-|TRBV7-6|TRBJ1-2
CASSPGAWQYYGYTF
TGTGCCAGCAGCCCTGGTGCGTGGCAGTACTATGGCTACACCTTC
>-|-|TRBV4-1|TRBJ1-6
CASSQFGTGSPVPPHF
-
>-|TRBD1|TRBV5-4|TRBJ2-3
CASSKPDRGADTQYF
TGTGCCAGCAGCAAACCGGACAGGGGAGCAGATACGCAGTATTTT
>few|-|TRBV18|TRBJ2-7
CASSPPLETGVRNEQYF
TGTGCCAGCTCACCACCTTTGGAAACAGGCGTTAGGAACGAGCAGTACTTC
>-|-|TRBV6-6|TRBJ1-5
CASSYSDGLSNQPQHF
TGTGCCAGCAGTTACTCGGACGGCCTGAGCAATCAGCCCCAGCATTTT
>-|TRBD2|TRBV20-1|TRBJ2-5
CSARVRSGRAYNEQYF
TGCAGTGCTAGAGTTCGTAGCGGGAGGGCCTACAATGAGCAGTACTTC
>-|-|TRBV11-2|TRBJ2-1
CASSSIPGLYNEQFF
TGTGCCAGCAGCTCCATCCCGGGACTCTACAATGAGCAGTTCTTC
>-|TRBD2|TRBV2|TRBJ2-7
CASSERREYFEQSF
TGTGCCAGCAGTGAACGGCGGGAGTACTTCGAGCAGTCCTTC
>few|TRBD1|TRBV20-1|TRBJ1-2
CSASAGRGPYGYTF
TGCAGTGCTAGCGCGGGCAGGGGGCCATATGGCTACACCTTC
>-|TRBD2|TRBV20-1|TRBJ2-1
CSARVPGSGRGNEQFF
TGCAGTGCTAGGGTCCCGGGTAGCGGGAGGGGGAATGAGCAGTTCTTC
>few|-|TRBV28|TRBJ2-3
CASRQLGWGRGTQYF
TGTGCCAGCAGACAACTAGGGTGGGGGCGCGGTACGCAGTATTTT
>few|TRBD2|TRBV20-1|TRBJ2-7
CSAGLPAGAPYEQYF
TGCAGTGCTGGACTCCCAGCGGGAGCCCCCTACGAGCAGTACTTC
>many|-|TRBV12-3/TRBV12-4|TRBJ2-7
CASSLLPYEQYF
TGTGCCAGCAGTCTCCTTCCATACGAGCAGTACTTC
>-|-|TRBV2|TRBJ1-1
CASRFGGKNTEAFF
TGTGCCAGCAGATTCGGAGGGAAGAACACTGAAGCTTTCTTT
>few|-|TRBV27|TRBJ2-2
CASSLGQPGELFF
TGTGCCAGCAGTTTAGGGCAGCCCGGGGAGCTGTTTTTT
>few|TRBD2|TRBV20-1|TRBJ2-5
CSVAREGETQYF
TGCAGTGTAGCCCGGGAGGGAGAGACCCAGTACTTC
>few|-|TRBV3-1|TRBJ2-1
CASSQGGAVIYNEQFF
TGTGCCAGCAGCCAAGGTGGAGCGGTGATCTACAATGAGCAGTTCTTC
>-|-|TRBV4-1|TRBJ2-3
CASSQPSRTDTQYF
TGCGCCAGCAGCCAACCATCCCGCACAGATACGCAGTATTTT
>-|-|TRBV4-1|TRBJ1-2
CASSQGAVLPNYGYTF
TGCGCCAGCAGCCAAGGGGCCGTACTTCCTAACTATGGCTACACCTTC
>-|-|TRBV20-1|TRBJ2-1
CSAPRRGPYNEQFF
TGCAGTGCCCCGCGCCGGGGGCCTTACAATGAGCAGTTCTTC
>few|-|TRBV7-6|TRBJ2-1
CASSWTVSYNEQFF
TGTGCCAGCAGCTGGACAGTGTCCTACAATGAGCAGTTCTTC
>few|-|TRBV21-1|TRBJ2-7
CASSRLAGKYRRGSSYEQYF
TGTGCCAGCAGCAGACTAGCGGGAAAGTATAGAAGGGGCAGCTCCTACGAGCAGTACTTC
>many|-|TRBV7-2|TRBJ2-1
CASSLGGGAVEFF
TGTGCCAGCAGCTTAGGAGGAGGGGCAGTTGAGTTCTTC